Listed here are 9 T cell receptor beta chains from one sample, sequenced in a study of human T cells and chemical hapten exposure. TCRdb analysed the RACE reads with MiXCR anew, one entry per CDR3 protein. This table holds more than 70,000 distinct CDR3 sequences, 8.5% found once. Time point defined: pre-sensitization, week 0. Sample treatment: therapeutic diphenylcyclopropenone sensitization with weekly scalp DPC. The material sequenced was whole blood, taken in connection with sensitization to the hapten diphenylcyclopropenone (DPC). All receptors derive from a man aged 40-49 years with alopecia areata. Some clones in this sample may be carry-over from other donors' samples.

This clonotype was seen only a few times. This chain joins TRBV11-1 and TRBJ2-6; a possible D gene is TRBD1 (5 bases). The CDR3 totals 15 residues. Trimming cost V 2 bases and J 3 bases, with 8 bases left between them. CDR1 is SGHAT, CDR2 FQDESV, per germline (reference sequence). In DNA, the CDR3 is TGTGCCAGCAGCTTAAGGGGCGGTGGGGCCAACGTCCTGACTTTC. Translating gives CASSLRGGGANVLTF.

At least ten counts were recorded for this clonotype. V gene TRBV12-3 or TRBV12-4 combines with J gene TRBJ2-3; the match to TRBD2 covers 7 bases. The V segment lost 6 bases and the J segment 3 bases; nucleotides outside the gene matches: 6. This CDR3 is built from 14 residues. This CDR3 is CASRTSRRTDTQYF. In nucleotides, the CDR3 is TGTGCCAGCAGGACTAGCCGGAGGACAGATACGCAGTATTTT.

This clonotype was counted a few times. CDR3 coding DNA: TGCAGCGTTGATAGCAGCACAGATACGCAGTATTTT. Translated, it gives CSVDSSTDTQYF. The chain carries TRBV29-1 and TRBJ2-3; D gene uncertain. Per the germline V gene, CDR1 is SQVTM and CDR2 is ANQGSEA. CDR3 length: 12 amino acids. The V end lost 3 bases, the J end lost 0 bases, and 4 bases lay between the germline ends.

This clonotype was detected ten times or more. This chain uses TRBV10-3 with TRBJ2-3; unclear D gene. The CDR3 covers 15 residues. Trimming stripped 3 bases from V and 0 bases from J, with 10 bases between. CDR1 is ENHRY, CDR2 SYGVKD, per germline. CDR3 amino acids: CAISDSPTSTDTQYF. The CDR3 nucleotides are TGTGCCATCAGTGATTCACCCACGAGCACAGATACGCAGTATTTT.

This clonotype was recorded at least ten times. J is TRBJ1-2 and V is TRBV6-2 or TRBV6-3, with 7 nucleotides matching TRBD1. V lost 2 bases to trimming and J lost 5 bases; unmatched junction nucleotides: 5. The CDR3 sequence is 14 residues long. Germline lookup yields CDR1 MNHEY and CDR2 SVGEGT. The CDR3 spells CASSYDRETYGYTF. The DNA of the CDR3 is TGTGCCAGCAGTTACGACAGGGAAACGTATGGCTACACCTTC.

This clonotype was seen many times. The V and J genes are TRBV20-1 and TRBJ2-7; 10 nucleotides agree with TRBD1. There are 16 residues in the CDR3. The V and J ends lost 4 bases and 3 bases, in that order; junction bases with no gene match: 12. CDR1 is DFQATT, CDR2 SNEGSKA, per germline (reference sequence). The CDR3 sequence is CSATSAGQGGGYEQYV. In DNA, the CDR3 is TGCAGTGCTACCTCCGCTGGACAGGGGGGAGGCTACGAGCAGTACGTC.

This clonotype was detected only a few times. The V and J genes are TRBV13 and TRBJ2-3, with TRBD2 as a possible D gene (6 bases). Germline V lookup: CDR1 PRHDT, CDR2 FYEKMQ (reference sequence). This CDR3 is 15 amino acids long. Trimming left V 0 bases short and J 4 bases short, with 11 bases between. The CDR3, as DNA: TGTGCCAGCAGCTTAGGAGGCGGGACGGCAGATACGCAGTATTTT. As protein: CASSLGGGTADTQYF.

V usage is TRBV20-1 and J usage is TRBJ1-5; D is unclear. V shed 6 bases and J shed 5 bases, with 14 bases lying between them. Germline loops: CDR1 DFQATT, CDR2 SNEGSKA (reference sequence). The CDR3 spans 13 residues. Here the CDR3 DNA reads TGCAGTGCCCTGGGTTCAGGCGATCAGCCCCAGCATTTT. It codes for CSALGSGDQPQHF.

This clonotype has a count of ten or more. The rearrangement joins TRBV6-1 to TRBJ1-5, with 7 bases that match TRBD1. With 2 bases clipped from V and 6 bases from J, the junction kept 7 bases outside the gene matches. In germline, CDR1 is MNHNS, CDR2 SASEGT. This CDR3 region has 15 residues. CDR3 region: CASSEWRRGAQPQHF. Written as DNA, the CDR3 is TGTGCCAGCAGTGAATGGCGCAGGGGGGCTCAGCCCCAGCATTTT.